Shown below are 19 T cell receptor beta chains from a single sample sequenced in a study of cytomegalovirus exposure and HLA in healthy donors. The PCR employed 60 Vbeta primers together with 13 Jbeta primers. Repertoires were generated with immunoSEQ multiplex PCR, while TCRdb's copy carries only in-frame clones and drops some. The sample includes 90,000 to 120,000 clones, less than 80% seen only once; the top ten take less than 4.5%. The sequenced material came from PBMCs. Receptors originate from a man younger than 40 in good health and CMV-seropositive.

The rearrangement links TRBV19 to TRBJ2-7; D might be TRBD1 (5 bases). Between the trimmed V and J ends, which lost 7 bases and 0 bases, there was a span of 13 bases. Germline CDR1 LNHDA, CDR2 SQIVND (reference sequence). This CDR3 region has 14 residues. The CDR3 nucleotides read TGTGCCAGTAACAAGGGGTTTAGCTCCTACGAGCAGTACTTC. Protein sequence: CASNKGFSSYEQYF.

The V gene is TRBV4-1, the J gene TRBJ2-1; 7 bases agree with TRBD2. Unmatched junction bases numbered 8, after V lost 1 base and J lost 5 bases. Germline-derived CDR1 and CDR2 are MGHRA and YSYEKL. The CDR3 length is 16 residues. The CDR3, as DNA: TGCGCCAGCAGCCAAGGACCTAGCGGTAGACACAATGAGCAGTTCTTC. Its translation is CASSQGPSGRHNEQFF.

V gene TRBV19 combines with J gene TRBJ2-7, with 7 nucleotides matching TRBD1. Germline CDR1 LNHDA, CDR2 SQIVND (reference sequence). There are 15 residues in the CDR3. V dropped 2 bases and J dropped 5; count of bases not matched to a gene: 9. The CDR3 reads CASSIMAGGIDEQYF. The CDR3 coding sequence is TGTGCCAGTAGTATAATGGCAGGGGGTATCGACGAGCAGTACTTC.

The rearrangement joins TRBV6-4 to TRBJ1-1; 8 nucleotides match TRBD1. The germline V gene has CDR1 MRHNA and CDR2 SNTAGT. Germline trimming cut 3 bases from V and 10 bases from J; bases unmatched to any gene: 7. The CDR3 consists of 13 residues. The chain's CDR3 is CASSDQQGERAFF. CDR3 sequence (DNA): TGTGCCAGCAGTGATCAACAGGGGGAGAGAGCTTTCTTT.

This chain links TRBV7-2 with TRBJ1-4; no clear D. CDR3 length equals 14 residues. CDR1 and CDR2 from the germline V gene are SGHTA and FQGNSA. V was shortened by 5 bases and J by 0 bases, with 7 bases between the two germline ends. The CDR3 coding sequence is TGTGCCAGCAGCCCGCGATCAACTAATGAAAAACTGTTTTTT. It encodes CASSPRSTNEKLFF.

The table lists this clone with a few counts. The chain has TRBV7-6 and TRBJ2-1; 12 bases match TRBD2. The CDR3 is 17 residues long. V dropped 1 base and J dropped 10; count of bases not matched to a gene: 11. Germline CDR1 and CDR2: SGHVS and FNYEAQ. The CDR3 bases are TGTGCCAGCAGCTTAGGTAGTCTAGCGGGGGGGCCGAAGGAGCAGTTCTTC. Translation: CASSLGSLAGGPKEQFF.

The chain is built from TRBV5-6 and TRBJ1-2; the D gene is possibly TRBD1 (5 bases). The ends were cut back, 2 bases at V and 1 base at J, with 6 bases in the middle. The CDR3 runs to 13 residues. The germline V gene encodes CDR1 SGHDT and CDR2 YYEEEE. DNA of the CDR3: TGTGCCAGCAGCTTCCAGGGTAACTATGGCTACACCTTC. This sequence encodes CASSFQGNYGYTF.

This chain links TRBV27 with TRBJ1-6, with a possible D match to TRBD1 (5 bases). The CDR3 extends over 14 amino acids. CDR1 is MNHEY and CDR2 is SMNVEV in the germline V gene (reference sequence). V was cut by 4 bases and J by 3 bases, with 7 bases left in between. CDR3 DNA sequence: TGTGCCAGCAGTTGGGGGGGCTATAATTCACCCCTCCACTTT. Protein: CASSWGGYNSPLHF.

DNA for the CDR3: TGTGCCAGCAGTGAACTGGTGAGTCAGCCCCAGCATTTT. Encoded protein: CASSELVSQPQHF. The chain recombines TRBV6-1 with TRBJ1-5; D gene unclear. The CDR3 has 13 amino acids. Germline loops: CDR1 MNHNS, CDR2 SASEGT. V was pared by 2 bases and J by 6 bases, with 8 bases between.

The J gene is TRBJ2-2, the V gene TRBV19, with 15 bases aligning to TRBD2. V trimming: 6 bases; J trimming: 2 bases; junction bases outside the gene matches: 4. The CDR3 length is 17 residues. Germline assignment: CDR1 LNHDA and CDR2 SQIVND (reference sequence). CDR3 coding DNA: TGTGCCAGTAGGGGACTAGCGGGGGGAGGAAACACCGGGGAGCTGTTTTTT. It translates to CASRGLAGGGNTGELFF.

Details on this clone: One end of the junction is discordant with germline, which a read error may explain. The rearrangement joins TRBV5-6 to TRBJ2-7; unclear D gene. This CDR3 is built from 14 residues. Germline V CDR1 and CDR2: SGHDT, YYEEEE. CDR3 residues: CASSLASGSYGQYF. CDR3 sequence (DNA): TGTGCCAGCAGCTTGGCCTCAGGCTCCTACGGGCAGTACTTC. Full variable domain (remainder filled in from reference TRBV5-6 and TRBJ2-7): DAGVTQSPTHLIKTRGQQVTLRCSPKSGHDTVSWYQQALGQGPQFIFQYYEEEERQRGNFPDRFSGHQFPNYSSELNVNALLLGDSALYLCASSLASGSYGQYFGPGTRLTVT.

This clone occurred once. This chain connects TRBV4-1 to TRBJ2-1, with 8 bases aligning to TRBD2. CDR1 is MGHRA and CDR2 is YSYEKL in the germline V gene. V lost 4 bases and J lost 7; bases outside the gene matches: 15. The CDR3 extends over 17 amino acids. CDR3 protein: CASSPKSRSGGGNEQFF. In DNA form, the CDR3 reads TGCGCCAGCAGCCCGAAATCACGAAGCGGGGGAGGGAATGAGCAGTTCTTC.

A few counts support this clone. This chain joins TRBV7-9 and TRBJ1-3; unclear D gene. The length of the CDR3 is 15 residues. Germline CDR1 reads SEHNR; CDR2 reads FQNEAQ (reference sequence). The V end lost 5 bases, the J end lost 0 bases, and 11 bases lay between the germline ends. The CDR3 protein is CASSLLADSGNTIYF. CDR3 DNA sequence: TGTGCCAGCAGCCTCCTAGCGGACTCTGGAAACACCATATATTTT. Looking up the rest from reference TRBV7-9 and TRBJ1-3 gives the full variable domain: DTGVSQNPRHKITKRGQNVTFRCDPISEHNRLYWYRQTLGQGPEFLTYFQNEAQLEKSRLLSDRFSAERPKGSFSTLEIQRTEQGDSAMYLCASSLLADSGNTIYFGEGSWLTVV.

The chain couples TRBV6-5 to TRBJ1-3, with D perhaps matching TRBD1 (5 bases). The V gene lost 5 bases and the J gene lost 0 bases, with 11 bases spanning the gap. Germline CDR1 and CDR2: MNHEY and SVGAGI. This CDR3 contains 15 residues. The CDR3 sequence is CASSQGLFSGNTIYF. CDR3 in DNA: TGTGCCAGCAGTCAGGGATTATTCTCTGGAAACACCATATATTTT.

V gene TRBV6-6 combines with J gene TRBJ1-4; D gene uncertain. Germline V gene data show CDR1 as MNHNY and CDR2 as SVGAGI (reference sequence). V lost 4 bases, J lost 7 bases, and 13 bases lay in between. The CDR3 contains 14 residues. Here the CDR3 reads CASSSGVGFEKLFF. The CDR3 DNA sequence: TGTGCCAGCAGTTCGGGTGTAGGCTTTGAAAAACTGTTTTTT.

V usage is TRBV7-2 and J usage is TRBJ1-2; 7 positions agree with TRBD1. The ends lost 5 bases at V and 6 bases at J; junction bases unmatched: 12. Germline CDR1 reads SGHTA; CDR2 reads FQGNSA. The CDR3 covers 15 residues. CDR3 amino acids: CASSVRDRDWDGYTF. In DNA, the CDR3 is TGTGCCAGCAGCGTCCGGGACAGAGACTGGGATGGCTACACCTTC.

J is TRBJ1-3 and V is TRBV6-1, with TRBD1 matching 7 bases. CDR3 length equals 14 residues. The germline gives CDR1 MNHNS, CDR2 SASEGT. Trimming at V came to 5 bases and at J to 6 bases, leaving 7 bases not matched to a gene. CDR3: CASSFTGTENTIYF. CDR3 in DNA: TGTGCCAGCAGTTTCACCGGGACAGAAAACACCATATATTTT.

J is TRBJ2-1 and V is TRBV19; 13 bases match TRBD2. CDR3 length equals 17 residues. Losses at the gene ends were 4 bases for V and 5 bases for J; bases not matched to a gene: 8. Per germline, CDR1 LNHDA and CDR2 SQIVND (reference sequence). This CDR3 reads CASSTGTSGASDNEQFF. In DNA, the CDR3 is TGTGCCAGTAGTACGGGGACTAGCGGGGCCTCAGACAATGAGCAGTTCTTC.

This sequence joins TRBV18 and TRBJ1-1, with 9 bases that match TRBD1. V gave up 6 bases and J gave up 1 base; unmatched junction bases: 6. CDR3 size: 15 residues. CDR1 is KGHSH and CDR2 is LQKENI in the germline V gene. CDR3 nucleotides: TGTGCCAGCTCGCCGGGACAGGGTTGGAACACTGAAGCTTTCTTT. This codes for CASSPGQGWNTEAFF. The full variable domain, its missing parts supplied by reference TRBV18 and TRBJ1-1, is NAGVMQNPRHLVRRRGQEARLRCSPMKGHSHVYWYRQLPEEGLKFMVYLQKENIIDESGMPKERFSAEFPKEGPSILRIQQVVRGDSAAYFCASSPGQGWNTEAFFGQGTRLTVV.